The rows below give T cell receptor beta chains drawn from one sample of a study of blood T cell repertoires in COVID-19. Profiled with immunoSEQ multiplex PCR; TCRdb holds only in-frame clones, not every one. Seen here are tens of thousands of clones, around 80% observed once, and the top ten hold about 7.9%. Sequenced sample: peripheral blood. Receptors were obtained from a woman in her fifties or sixties with acute or convalescent COVID-19. Each CDR3 is given with its conserved first and last residue. A D gene is named only where the DNA matches it firmly. Expanded clones are given a class, and other clones once, few, many or no size at all.

J,length,V,D,size,DNA,CDR3
TRBJ2-5,13,TRBV9,TRBD1,.,TGTGCCAGCAGCGCGGGACAGGGGGAGACCCAGTACTTC,CASSAGQGETQYF
TRBJ1-5,11,TRBV19,.,.,TGTGCCAGTAGTAGGGACACCCTCCAGCATTTT,CASSRDTLQHF
TRBJ2-7,16,TRBV7-8,TRBD2,few,TGTGCCAGCAGCTTAGATTTTAGCGGGGGGGCCAGCGAGCAGTACTTC,CASSLDFSGGASEQYF
TRBJ1-2,13,TRBV25-1,.,few,TGTGCCAGCATGCGGAGCCCTATCGAGGGCTACACCTTC,CASMRSPIEGYTF
TRBJ2-7,17,TRBV6-6,.,.,TGTGCCAGCAGTCCCTCCCGAGGAGGGGCGAGCTCCTACGAGCAGTACTTC,CASSPSRGGASSYEQYF
TRBJ2-7,15,TRBV11-1,TRBD2,.,TGTGCCAGCAGCTTAGCGGGGACTAGCGGGCACGAGCAGTACTTC,CASSLAGTSGHEQYF
TRBJ1-2,12,TRBV12-3/TRBV12-4,.,.,TGTGCCAGCAGTTTCACTAACTATGGCTACACCTTC,CASSFTNYGYTF
TRBJ1-6,15,TRBV6-5,TRBD1,once,TGTGCCAGCAGTTTGGGGGACAGGATCGATTCACCCCTCCACTTT,CASSLGDRIDSPLHF
TRBJ2-3,14,TRBV28,.,.,TGTGCCAGCAGTTTCCTCCAGGGCACAGATACGCAGTATTTT,CASSFLQGTDTQYF
TRBJ2-7,13,TRBV19,.,.,TGTGCCACCTCAACCGCAGGGCCCTGGGAGCAGTACTTC,CATSTAGPWEQYF
TRBJ1-5,14,TRBV6-2/TRBV6-3,.,.,TGTGCCAGCAGTTACGGGGGGGGCAATCAGCCCCAGCATTTT,CASSYGGGNQPQHF
TRBJ1-2,12,TRBV4-2,TRBD1,.,TGTGCCAGCAGCAAACAGGGGGCAGGCTACACCTTC,CASSKQGAGYTF
TRBJ1-1,15,TRBV7-9,.,once,TGTGCCAGCAGCCCCGTATCGGGGGACGACACTGAAGCTTTCTTT,CASSPVSGDDTEAFF
TRBJ1-2,13,TRBV24-1,TRBD1,.,TGTGCCACCAGTGATGGACAGGGGGGAGGCTACACCTTC,CATSDGQGGGYTF
TRBJ2-5,14,TRBV5-6,.,.,TGTGCCAGCAGCTTGGGGACACCTCCACGGGCCCAGTACTTC,CASSLGTPPRAQYF
TRBJ2-7,15,TRBV6-5,.,.,TGTGCCAGCAGTTCTCAACAGGGTCCGAGGTACGAGCAGTACTTC,CASSSQQGPRYEQYF
TRBJ1-1,14,TRBV6-6,TRBD1,.,TGTGCCAGCAAGGGGACAGGGGGGTACACTGAAGCTTTCTTT,CASKGTGGYTEAFF
TRBJ1-1,15,TRBV5-4,TRBD1,.,TGTGCCAGCACCTCGGGGGACAGGGTGAACACTGAAGCTTTCTTT,CASTSGDRVNTEAFF
TRBJ1-1,14,TRBV3-1/TRBV3-2,.,.,TGTGCCAGCAGACCACAGGGCCTCGGCACTGAAGCTTTCTTT,CASRPQGLGTEAFF
TRBJ2-1,18,TRBV5-1,TRBD2,.,TGCGCCAGCAGCGCGGGACTAGCGGGGGGGCCTAAGTACAATGAGCAGTTCTTC,CASSAGLAGGPKYNEQFF
TRBJ1-1,13,TRBV2,.,.,TGTGCCAGCCAGGGTTTCGGCTACACTGAAGCTTTCTTT,CASQGFGYTEAFF
TRBJ1-2,12,TRBV30,.,few,TGTGCCTGGAGCGGGGGGGCCTATGGCTACACCTTC,CAWSGGAYGYTF
TRBJ1-1,13,TRBV6-2/TRBV6-3,.,few,TGTGCCAGCAGTGAGGTACAGGTCACTGAAGCTTTCTTT,CASSEVQVTEAFF
TRBJ2-7,15,TRBV11-1,TRBD1,medium-sized,TGTGCCAGCAGCGGGGGACAGGGGGATGTCTACGAGCAGTACTTC,CASSGGQGDVYEQYF
TRBJ1-2,15,TRBV5-1,.,.,TGCGCCAGCAGCTTGGGTACAGGGATTAACTATGGCTACACCTTC,CASSLGTGINYGYTF
TRBJ2-1,15,TRBV27,TRBD1,.,TGTGCCAGCATTTCCCTGGGACAGGATTACAATGAGCAGTTCTTC,CASISLGQDYNEQFF
TRBJ1-4,15,TRBV6-5,.,.,TGTGCCAGCGTATTACAGGCTGCAACTAATGAAAAACTGTTTTTT,CASVLQAATNEKLFF
TRBJ1-2,15,TRBV13,TRBD1,.,TGTGCCAGCAGCTCGGGACAGGAACCCCACTATGGCTACACCTTC,CASSSGQEPHYGYTF
TRBJ2-7,13,TRBV30,TRBD1,.,TGTGCCTGGACCGGACAGGGTGGCTACGAGCAGTACTTC,CAWTGQGGYEQYF
TRBJ2-2,15,TRBV29-1,TRBD2,few,TGCAGCGTTTCAATAGCGGGGAGGAACACCGGGGAGCTGTTTTTT,CSVSIAGRNTGELFF
TRBJ2-3,17,TRBV5-4,TRBD2,.,TGTGCCAGCAGCTGGGGGGGAGGAGCGCCCAGCACAGATACGCAGTATTTT,CASSWGGGAPSTDTQYF
TRBJ2-7,14,TRBV5-1,TRBD1,.,TGCGCCAGCAGCTGGGACAGGGGTTTCTACGAGCAGTACTTC,CASSWDRGFYEQYF
TRBJ2-3,14,TRBV11-2,TRBD2,.,TGTGCCAGCAGCCAACTCGGGGGGTTAGATACGCAGTATTTT,CASSQLGGLDTQYF
TRBJ1-1,17,TRBV10-3,.,once,TGTGCCATCAGTGCCGCTTCGGGGGGGCGATTCTACACTGAAGCTTTCTTT,CAISAASGGRFYTEAFF
TRBJ1-4,15,TRBV5-5,TRBD1,few,TGTGCCAGCAGCTCAGTGGACAGGGGGCATGAAAAACTGTTTTTT,CASSSVDRGHEKLFF
TRBJ2-7,16,TRBV4-2,TRBD2,.,TGTGCCAGCAGCCAAGAGGCTACTAGCGGCCCCTACGAGCAGTACTTC,CASSQEATSGPYEQYF
TRBJ1-4,16,TRBV21-1,.,.,TGTGCCAGCACCGCTTGGATCAGGGGGCGAGATGAAAAACTGTTTTTT,CASTAWIRGRDEKLFF
TRBJ1-5,11,TRBV28,.,.,TGTGCCAGCAGTTTCGGTCAGCCCCAGCATTTT,CASSFGQPQHF
TRBJ2-5,13,TRBV29-1,.,.,TGCAGCGTTGAAGAGGACATCCAAGAGACCCAGTACTTC,CSVEEDIQETQYF
TRBJ2-7,14,TRBV6-1,TRBD1,.,TGTGCCAGCAGTGACGGGGACAGCTCCTACGAGCAGTACTTC,CASSDGDSSYEQYF
TRBJ1-3,15,TRBV19,.,.,TGTGCCAGTAGTATGGGCTCGGGGTATGGAAACACCATATATTTT,CASSMGSGYGNTIYF
TRBJ1-2,14,TRBV2,TRBD1,once,TGTGCCACCAGACAGGGGGAGGGACTCTATGGCTACACCTTC,CATRQGEGLYGYTF
TRBJ2-7,16,TRBV7-9,TRBD1,.,TGTGCCAGCAGCTTCTTACCGGGACAGGGATCCTACGAGCAGTACTTC,CASSFLPGQGSYEQYF
TRBJ1-4,14,TRBV18,TRBD1,.,TGTGCCAGCTCACGAGACAGGGGGCTTGAAAAACTGTTTTTT,CASSRDRGLEKLFF
TRBJ2-6,18,TRBV5-1,.,.,TGCGCCAGCAGCTACCCACTCGGAGCCGGTGCTGGGGCCAACGTCCTGACTTTC,CASSYPLGAGAGANVLTF
TRBJ2-4,14,TRBV4-2,.,.,TGTGCCAGCAGCCTAGAGGAGACTAACAACATTCAGTACTTC,CASSLEETNNIQYF
TRBJ2-7,15,TRBV27,.,.,TGTGCCAGCAGTTTAGGCCAGGGGCCAACGTACGAGCAGTACTTC,CASSLGQGPTYEQYF
TRBJ2-1,15,TRBV4-2,.,.,TGTGCCAGCAGCCAAGTCCGGGACTCCCCTAATGAGCAGTTCTTC,CASSQVRDSPNEQFF
TRBJ2-3,16,TRBV19,.,.,TGTGCCAGTAGTGCCAGACAGGTGGGGGAGACAGATACGCAGTATTTT,CASSARQVGETDTQYF
TRBJ2-3,15,TRBV7-6,TRBD2,.,TGTGCCAGCAGCTCACTAGCGGGGGGGTCAGATACGCAGTATTTT,CASSSLAGGSDTQYF
TRBJ2-1,15,TRBV5-1,.,.,TGCGCCAGCAGCTGGAATGGGGACACGTCGCGGGAGCAGTTCTTC,CASSWNGDTSREQFF
TRBJ1-6,13,TRBV15,.,.,TGTGCCACCAGCAAAAGGGAGAATTCACCCCTCCACTTT,CATSKRENSPLHF